These T cell receptor beta chains were read from a single sample in a study of blood T cells in healthy people across ages. One entry per CDR3 protein, called by TCRdb with MiXCR from the 5' RACE reads. In the table there are roughly 800,000 distinct CDR3 sequences, about 62% of which are singletons. The sequencing input was blood. These receptors originate from a man between 25 and 39 years old in good health. CDR3s include the opening cysteine and the closing phenylalanine or tryptophan. Fields, in order: clone size, V gene, J gene, D gene, CDR3 protein, CDR3 DNA. A D gene is named only where the DNA matches it firmly. The size of a clone is reported for some rows only, either as once, few or many, or as a class for expanded clones.

>-|TRBV12-3/TRBV12-4|TRBJ1-4|-
CASSGGFKVAEKLFF
TGTGCCAGCAGTGGGGGGTTCAAGGTAGCTGAAAAACTGTTTTTT
>-|TRBV7-2|TRBJ2-3|-
CASSLRGYAADTQYF
TGTGCCAGCAGCTTACGGGGGTACGCAGCAGATACGCAGTATTTT
>-|TRBV20-1|TRBJ2-3|-
CSVEPTVRPDTQYF
TGCAGTGTAGAGCCCACGGTTCGTCCAGATACGCAGTATTTT
>-|TRBV28|TRBJ1-6|-
CASSFDSRGNSPLHF
TGTGCCAGCAGTTTTGATTCCAGGGGTAATTCACCCCTCCACTTT
>-|TRBV2|TRBJ1-5|TRBD1
CASSQRGGSQPQHF
TGTGCCAGCAGTCAGAGAGGGGGCAGTCAGCCCCAGCATTTT
>-|TRBV6-2/TRBV6-3|TRBJ2-7|TRBD2
CAGNNPGGSNEQYF
TGTGCCGGCAATAACCCGGGAGGTAGCAACGAGCAGTACTTC
>-|TRBV2|TRBJ2-7|-
CASSEIGPPPYEQYF
TGTGCCAGCAGTGAAATAGGGCCCCCCCCCTACGAGCAGTACTTC
>-|TRBV5-1|TRBJ2-7|-
CASSSSLGDPYYEQYF
TGCGCCAGCAGCTCCTCTCTCGGGGACCCCTACTACGAGCAGTACTTC
>once|TRBV5-1|TRBJ2-7|-
CASRPEQAGGPYEQYF
TGCGCCAGCAGGCCCGAACAGGCTGGTGGGCCCTACGAGCAGTACTTC
>many|TRBV29-1|TRBJ2-5|-
CSARIGGETQYF
TGCAGCGCCCGAATTGGGGGGGAGACCCAGTACTTC
>-|TRBV6-2/TRBV6-3|TRBJ2-5|-
CASRMRETQYF
TGTGCCAGCAGGATGCGTGAGACCCAGTACTTC
>few|TRBV6-4|TRBJ2-1|-
CASSAQSHNEQFF
TGTGCCAGCAGTGCCCAGTCTCATAATGAGCAGTTCTTC
>-|TRBV10-3|TRBJ1-4|-
CAISEWNSYGEKLFF
TGTGCCATCAGTGAATGGAACAGCTACGGAGAAAAACTGTTTTTT
>once|TRBV28|TRBJ2-7|-
CASRETASYEQYF
TGTGCCAGCAGGGAGACTGCAAGCTACGAGCAGTACTTC
>-|TRBV20-1|TRBJ2-1|-
CSANAGPPMNNEQFF
TGCAGTGCTAACGCGGGCCCGCCTATGAACAATGAGCAGTTCTTC
>-|TRBV4-1|TRBJ2-7|TRBD2
CASSQTLAGLSYEQYF
TGCGCCAGCAGCCAAACGCTAGCGGGCCTATCCTACGAGCAGTACTTC
>-|TRBV30|TRBJ2-5|-
CAWSAKQANFRQYF
TGTGCCTGGAGTGCGAAGCAGGCGAACTTTCGGCAGTACTTC
>few|TRBV4-3|TRBJ2-7|-
CASSQVLFGEQYF
TGCGCCAGCAGCCAAGTTTTATTTGGCGAGCAGTACTTC
>-|TRBV27|TRBJ2-7|TRBD2
CASSLYGTSGNYEQYF
TGTGCCAGCAGTTTATATGGTACGAGCGGGAACTACGAGCAGTACTTC
>-|TRBV6-5|TRBJ2-1|TRBD2
CASSYSISVAGDRYNEQFF
TGTGCCAGCAGTTACTCGATCAGTGTAGCGGGAGATCGCTACAATGAGCAGTTCTTC
>once|TRBV24-1|TRBJ2-3|-
CATQGPLASDTQYF
TGTGCCACCCAGGGCCCCTTAGCGTCAGATACGCAGTATTTT
>-|TRBV20-1|TRBJ2-7|TRBD2
CSANIRGREGTHEQYF
TGCAGTGCTAACATAAGGGGGCGGGAGGGTACCCACGAGCAGTACTTC
>few|TRBV7-2|TRBJ2-5|TRBD2
CASSLDQREVETQYF
TGTGCCAGCAGCTTAGACCAGCGGGAGGTAGAGACCCAGTACTTC
>-|TRBV2|TRBJ2-7|TRBD2
CASSEHISGSDYEQYF
TGTGCCAGCAGTGAGCATATTAGCGGGAGTGACTACGAGCAGTACTTC
>-|TRBV15|TRBJ2-5|TRBD1
CATSRDRGSETQYF
TGTGCCACCAGCAGGGACAGGGGTTCGGAGACCCAGTACTTC
>-|TRBV7-3|TRBJ2-3|-
CASKYGTSTDTQYF
TGTGCCAGCAAGTACGGGACTAGCACAGATACGCAGTATTTT
>-|TRBV20-1|TRBJ2-7|TRBD2
CSAEQKTSPHEQYF
TGCAGTGCTGAGCAGAAGACTAGCCCTCACGAGCAGTACTTC
>few|TRBV29-1|TRBJ2-3|-
CSVETGSHTDTQYF
TGCAGCGTCGAAACAGGGTCCCACACAGATACGCAGTATTTT
>-|TRBV4-3|TRBJ2-3|-
CASSQAMVPPESTQYF
TGCGCCAGCAGCCAAGCGATGGTCCCGCCGGAAAGTACGCAGTATTTT
>few|TRBV6-5|TRBJ1-5|TRBD1
CASRQGPQQPQHF
TGTGCCAGCAGACAGGGGCCTCAACAGCCCCAGCATTTT
>-|TRBV20-1|TRBJ1-5|-
CSARRTYSNQPQHF
TGCAGTGCTAGGAGAACTTATAGCAATCAGCCCCAGCATTTT
>-|TRBV7-2|TRBJ2-3|TRBD2
CASSSQRGGSTDTQYF
TGTGCCAGCAGCAGTCAGCGGGGAGGGAGCACAGATACGCAGTATTTT
>-|TRBV4-1|TRBJ1-2|-
CASSRPSTGNYGYTF
TGCGCTAGCAGCCGACCTTCGACAGGAAACTATGGCTACACCTTC
>-|TRBV18|TRBJ2-2|-
CASSDGLTGELFF
TGTGCCAGCTCCGATGGTCTCACCGGGGAGCTGTTTTTT
>-|TRBV28|TRBJ1-2|-
CASSLSTGWRGYTF
TGTGCCAGCAGTTTATCAACAGGGTGGCGTGGCTACACCTTC
>-|TRBV12-5|TRBJ2-7|-
CASGLVNRRCSYEQYF
TGTGCTAGTGGTTTGGTAAATCGCAGGTGCTCCTACGAGCAGTACTTC
>few|TRBV12-3/TRBV12-4|TRBJ1-1|-
CASSPQGNTEAFF
TGTGCCAGCAGCCCTCAGGGGAACACTGAAGCTTTCTTT
>-|TRBV20-1|TRBJ2-2|-
CSARPIKTGELFF
TGCAGTGCTAGACCTATTAAGACCGGGGAGCTGTTTTTT
>-|TRBV9|TRBJ1-2|-
CASRGSGGPDGYTF
TGTGCCAGCAGAGGCTCGGGTGGACCCGATGGCTACACCTTC
>once|TRBV14|TRBJ2-5|TRBD2
CASSPTNGLAAETQYF
TGTGCCAGCAGCCCCACAAATGGACTAGCGGCGGAGACCCAGTACTTC
>-|TRBV4-2|TRBJ1-5|TRBD1
CASSPEDRGGQPQHF
TGTGCCAGCAGCCCGGAGGACAGGGGAGGTCAGCCCCAGCATTTT
>-|TRBV27|TRBJ1-2|-
CASSLYSVLDSLALYGYTF
TGTGCCAGCAGTTTATACTCCGTGTTGGACAGCTTGGCCCTCTATGGCTACACCTTC
>-|TRBV9|TRBJ1-4|TRBD1
CASSHGQGVSEKLFF
TGTGCCAGCAGCCATGGACAGGGTGTGAGTGAAAAACTGTTTTTT
>-|TRBV5-1|TRBJ2-2|-
CASEGASLTGELFF
TGCGCCAGCGAAGGGGCCTCCTTGACGGGGGAGCTGTTTTTT
>-|TRBV7-2|TRBJ2-7|TRBD1
CASSTRQGDPYEQYF
TGTGCCAGCAGCACCCGACAGGGGGACCCCTACGAGCAGTACTTC
>-|TRBV4-3|TRBJ2-5|-
CASSQDRAGDWGETQYF
TGCGCCAGCAGCCAAGATCGGGCAGGGGACTGGGGAGAGACCCAGTACTTC
>few|TRBV7-2|TRBJ1-2|TRBD1
CASSVGQLLYGYTF
TGTGCCAGCAGCGTGGGACAGTTACTCTATGGCTACACCTTC
>many|TRBV2|TRBJ2-7|-
CASASYEQYF
TGTGCCAGCGCATCCTACGAGCAGTACTTC
>once|TRBV20-1|TRBJ1-1|-
CSAQELNTEAFF
TGCAGTGCTCAGGAGTTGAACACTGAAGCTTTCTTT
>few|TRBV4-3|TRBJ2-7|TRBD1
CASSQRQGREQYF
TGCGCCAGCAGCCAAAGACAGGGAAGGGAGCAGTACTTC
>-|TRBV20-1|TRBJ2-3|TRBD2
CSATPTSLDRFSTDTQYF
TGCAGTGCTACCCCGACTAGCCTAGACCGCTTTAGCACAGATACGCAGTATTTT